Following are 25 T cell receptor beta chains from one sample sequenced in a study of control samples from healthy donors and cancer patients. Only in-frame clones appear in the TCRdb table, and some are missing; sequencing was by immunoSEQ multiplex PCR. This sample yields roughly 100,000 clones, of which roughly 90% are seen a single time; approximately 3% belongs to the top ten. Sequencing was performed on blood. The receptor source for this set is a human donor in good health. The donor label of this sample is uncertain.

The CDR3 DNA sequence: TGTGCCAGCAGCTTTAGGGGACACACGAACACCGGGGAGCTGTTTTTT. Translated, it gives CASSFRGHTNTGELFF. The chain carries TRBV5-5 and TRBJ2-2, with a possible D match to TRBD1 (6 bases). The length of the CDR3 is 16 residues. Germline values: CDR1 SGHKS, CDR2 YYEKEE (reference sequence). Trimming left V 2 bases short and J 0 bases short, with 11 bases between.

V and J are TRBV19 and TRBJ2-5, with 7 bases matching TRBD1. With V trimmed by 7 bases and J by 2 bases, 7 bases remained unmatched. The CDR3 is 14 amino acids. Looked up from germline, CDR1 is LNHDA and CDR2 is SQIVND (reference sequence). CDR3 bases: TGTGCCAGTAATCCGGGACAGCCTCAAGAGACCCAGTACTTC. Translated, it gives CASNPGQPQETQYF.

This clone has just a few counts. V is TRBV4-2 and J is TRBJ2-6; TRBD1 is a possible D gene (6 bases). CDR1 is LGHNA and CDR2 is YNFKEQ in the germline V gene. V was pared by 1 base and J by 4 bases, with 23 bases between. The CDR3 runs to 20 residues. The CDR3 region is CASSQATTGLGRSGANVLTF. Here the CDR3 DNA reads TGTGCCAGCAGCCAAGCCACGACAGGACTCGGCCGGTCCGGGGCCAACGTCCTGACTTTC.

The CDR3 is CARRNGLIGPTNTGELFF. CDR3 sequence (DNA): TGTGCCAGAAGGAATGGACTAATCGGACCCACGAACACCGGGGAGCTGTTTTTT. This chain joins TRBV5-3 and TRBJ2-2; D is possibly TRBD2 (6 bases). TRBV5-3 is given ORF status, its function remaining uncertain. The CDR3 loop spans 18 amino acids. Trimming removed 5 bases from V and 0 bases from J, with 20 bases in between.

The CDR3 DNA is TGCGCCAGCAGCTTCGGACTAGCCCGGGATACGCAGTATTTT. Residues: CASSFGLARDTQYF. The rearrangement uses TRBV5-1 and TRBJ2-3; 8 nucleotides agree with TRBD2. Germline V gene data show CDR1 as SGHRS and CDR2 as YFSETQ. This CDR3 is 14 amino acids long. V lost 2 bases and J lost 6; bases outside the gene matches: 5.

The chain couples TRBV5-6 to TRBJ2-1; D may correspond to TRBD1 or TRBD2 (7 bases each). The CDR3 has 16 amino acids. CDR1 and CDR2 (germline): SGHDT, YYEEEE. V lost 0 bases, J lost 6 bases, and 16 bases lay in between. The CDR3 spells CASSLARAGGVNEQFF. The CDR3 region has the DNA TGTGCCAGCAGCTTGGCCCGGGCAGGGGGGGTCAATGAGCAGTTCTTC.

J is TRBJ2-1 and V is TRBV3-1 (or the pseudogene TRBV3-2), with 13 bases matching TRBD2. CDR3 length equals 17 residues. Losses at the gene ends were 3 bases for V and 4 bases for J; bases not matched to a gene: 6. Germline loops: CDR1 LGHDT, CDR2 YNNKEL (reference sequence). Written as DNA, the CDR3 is TGTGCCAGCAGCCAGGATGGACTAGCGGGGGTGTACAATGAGCAGTTCTTC. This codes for CASSQDGLAGVYNEQFF.

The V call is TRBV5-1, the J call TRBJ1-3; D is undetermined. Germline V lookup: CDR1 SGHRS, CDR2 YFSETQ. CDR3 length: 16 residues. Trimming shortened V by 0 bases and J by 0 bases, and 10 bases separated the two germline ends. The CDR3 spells CASSLGGPSSGNTIYF. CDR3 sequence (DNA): TGCGCCAGCAGCTTGGGAGGCCCCAGCTCTGGAAACACCATATATTTT.

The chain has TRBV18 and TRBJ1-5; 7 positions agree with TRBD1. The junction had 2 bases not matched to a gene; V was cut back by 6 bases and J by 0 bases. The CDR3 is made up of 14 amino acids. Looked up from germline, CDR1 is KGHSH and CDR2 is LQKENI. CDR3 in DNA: TGTGCCAGCTCGCAGGGGGATAGCAATCAGCCCCAGCATTTT. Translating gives CASSQGDSNQPQHF.

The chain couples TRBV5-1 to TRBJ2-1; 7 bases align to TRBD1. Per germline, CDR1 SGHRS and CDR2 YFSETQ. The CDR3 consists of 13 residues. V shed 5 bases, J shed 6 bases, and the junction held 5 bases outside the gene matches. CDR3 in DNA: TGCGCCAGCAGTCCTAAGGGGGCCAATGAGCAGTTCTTC. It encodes CASSPKGANEQFF.

The chain's CDR3 is CASSESDRNYNEQFF. CDR3 nucleotide sequence: TGTGCCAGCAGTGAATCGGACAGGAATTACAATGAGCAGTTCTTC. The chain recombines TRBV6-1 with TRBJ2-1; TRBD1 matches at 7 bases. Germline CDR1 and CDR2: MNHNS and SASEGT. V shed 2 bases and J 4 bases; nucleotides not matched to a gene: 5. There are 15 residues in the CDR3.

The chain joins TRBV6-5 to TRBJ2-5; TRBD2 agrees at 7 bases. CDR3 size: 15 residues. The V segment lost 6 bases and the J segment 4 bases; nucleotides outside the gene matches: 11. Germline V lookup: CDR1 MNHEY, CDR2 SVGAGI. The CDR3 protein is CASRPRIASGETQYF. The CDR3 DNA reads TGTGCCAGCAGACCCCGGATCGCTAGCGGAGAGACCCAGTACTTC.

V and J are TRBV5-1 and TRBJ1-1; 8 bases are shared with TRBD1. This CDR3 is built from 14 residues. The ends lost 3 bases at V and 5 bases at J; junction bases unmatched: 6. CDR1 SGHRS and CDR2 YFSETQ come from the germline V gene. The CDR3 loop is CASSSGTGWTEAFF. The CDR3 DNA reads TGCGCCAGCAGCTCTGGGACAGGTTGGACTGAAGCTTTCTTT.

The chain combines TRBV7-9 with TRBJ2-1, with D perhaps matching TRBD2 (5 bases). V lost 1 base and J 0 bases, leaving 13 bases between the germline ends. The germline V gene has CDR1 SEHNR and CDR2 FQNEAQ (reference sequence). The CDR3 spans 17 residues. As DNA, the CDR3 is TGTGCCAGCAGCTTAGGATCGAGGGAAGACTCCTACAATGAGCAGTTCTTC. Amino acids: CASSLGSREDSYNEQFF.

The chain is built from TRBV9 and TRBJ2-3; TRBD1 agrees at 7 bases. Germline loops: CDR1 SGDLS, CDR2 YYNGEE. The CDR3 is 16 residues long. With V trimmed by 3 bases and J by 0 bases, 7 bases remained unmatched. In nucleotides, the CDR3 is TGTGCCAGCAGCGCGCACAGGGGCCGAAGCACAGATACGCAGTATTTT. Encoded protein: CASSAHRGRSTDTQYF. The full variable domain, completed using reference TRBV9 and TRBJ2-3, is DSGVTQTPKHLITATGQRVTLRCSPRSGDLSVYWYQQSLDQGLQFLIQYYNGEERAKGNILERFSAQQFPDLHSELNLSSLELGDSALYFCASSAHRGRSTDTQYFGPGTRLTVL.

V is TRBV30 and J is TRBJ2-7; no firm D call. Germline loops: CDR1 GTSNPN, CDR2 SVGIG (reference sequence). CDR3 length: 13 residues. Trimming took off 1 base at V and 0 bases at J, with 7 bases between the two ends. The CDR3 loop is CAWSGFNSYEQYF. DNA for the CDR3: TGTGCCTGGAGTGGTTTCAACTCCTACGAGCAGTACTTC.

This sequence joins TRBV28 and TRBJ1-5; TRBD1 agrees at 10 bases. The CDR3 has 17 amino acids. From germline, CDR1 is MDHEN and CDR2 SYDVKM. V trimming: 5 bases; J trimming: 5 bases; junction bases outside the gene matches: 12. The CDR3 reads CASSHLPGQGIYQPQHF. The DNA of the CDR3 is TGTGCCAGCAGTCACCTCCCGGGACAGGGGATTTATCAGCCCCAGCATTTT.

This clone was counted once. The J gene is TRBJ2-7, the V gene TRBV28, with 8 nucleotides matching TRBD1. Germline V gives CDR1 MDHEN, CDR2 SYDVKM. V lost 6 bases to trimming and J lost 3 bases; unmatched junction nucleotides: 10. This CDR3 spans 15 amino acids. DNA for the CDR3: TGTGCCAGCAGACCAACAGGGGGACTCTTCTACGAGCAGTACTTC. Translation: CASRPTGGLFYEQYF.

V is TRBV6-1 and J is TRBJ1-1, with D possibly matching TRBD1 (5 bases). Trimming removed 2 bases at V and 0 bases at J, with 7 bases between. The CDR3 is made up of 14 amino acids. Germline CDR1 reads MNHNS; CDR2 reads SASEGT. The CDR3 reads CASSETGLNTEAFF. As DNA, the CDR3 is TGTGCCAGCAGTGAAACAGGTCTGAACACTGAAGCTTTCTTT.

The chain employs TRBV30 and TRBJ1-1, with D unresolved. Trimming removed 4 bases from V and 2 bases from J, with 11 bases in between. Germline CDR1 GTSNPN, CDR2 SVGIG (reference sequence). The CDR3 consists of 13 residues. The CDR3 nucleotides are TGTGCCTGGACTATGGCGTTCAACACTGAAGCTTTCTTT. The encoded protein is CAWTMAFNTEAFF.

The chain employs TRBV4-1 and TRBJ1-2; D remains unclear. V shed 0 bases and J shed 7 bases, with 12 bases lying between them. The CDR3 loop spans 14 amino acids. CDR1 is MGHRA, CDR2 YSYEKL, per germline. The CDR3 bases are TGCGCCAGCAGCCAAGAAGGTAGACACCTTGGCTACACCTTC. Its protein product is CASSQEGRHLGYTF.

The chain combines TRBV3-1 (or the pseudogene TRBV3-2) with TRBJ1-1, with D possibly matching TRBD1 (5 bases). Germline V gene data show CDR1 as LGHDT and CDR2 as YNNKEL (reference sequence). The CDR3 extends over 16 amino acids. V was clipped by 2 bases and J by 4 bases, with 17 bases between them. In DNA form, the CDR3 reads TGTGCCAGCAGCCAACTTGGGAGTGAAAGGGGCACTGAAGCTTTCTTT. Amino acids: CASSQLGSERGTEAFF.

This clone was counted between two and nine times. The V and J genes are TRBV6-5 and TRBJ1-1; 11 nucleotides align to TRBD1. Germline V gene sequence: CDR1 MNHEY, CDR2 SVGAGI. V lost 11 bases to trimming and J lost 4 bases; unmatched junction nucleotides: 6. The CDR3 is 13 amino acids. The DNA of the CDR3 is TGTGCCGGTACGGGACAGGGGGGCACTGAAGCTTTCTTT. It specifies CAGTGQGGTEAFF.

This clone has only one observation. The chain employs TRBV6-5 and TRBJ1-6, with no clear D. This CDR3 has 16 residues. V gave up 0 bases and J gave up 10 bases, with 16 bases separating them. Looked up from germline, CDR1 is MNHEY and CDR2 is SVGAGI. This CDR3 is CASSYSKVEVRSPLHF. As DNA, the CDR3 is TGTGCCAGCAGTTACTCGAAGGTGGAAGTACGGTCACCCCTCCACTTT.

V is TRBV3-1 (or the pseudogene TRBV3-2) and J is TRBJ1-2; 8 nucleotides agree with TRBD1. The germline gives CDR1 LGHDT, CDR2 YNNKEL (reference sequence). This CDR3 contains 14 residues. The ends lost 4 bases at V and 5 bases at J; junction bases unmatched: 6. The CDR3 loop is CASSRQGAPYGYTF. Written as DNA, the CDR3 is TGTGCCAGCAGCCGTCAGGGGGCCCCTTATGGCTACACCTTC.